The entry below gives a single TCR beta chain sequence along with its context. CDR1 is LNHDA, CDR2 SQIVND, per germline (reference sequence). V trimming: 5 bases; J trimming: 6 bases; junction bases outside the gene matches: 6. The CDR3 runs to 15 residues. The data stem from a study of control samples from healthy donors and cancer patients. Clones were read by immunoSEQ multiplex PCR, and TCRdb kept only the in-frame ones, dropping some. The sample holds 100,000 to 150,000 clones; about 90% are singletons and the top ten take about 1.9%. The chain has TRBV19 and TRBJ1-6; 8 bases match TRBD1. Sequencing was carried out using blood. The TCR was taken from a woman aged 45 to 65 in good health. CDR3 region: CASSFGQGGNSPLHF. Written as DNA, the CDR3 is TGTGCCAGTAGTTTCGGACAGGGAGGTAATTCACCCCTCCACTTT.